The clone carrying this T cell receptor beta chain has a single count. Its antigen is undetermined. The assay was immunoSEQ multiplex PCR, and TCRdb's table has in-frame clones only and misses some. The data hold about 98,000 clones, with about 83% observed a single time. Germline V CDR1 and CDR2: SGHRS, YFSETQ. V shed 0 bases, J shed 4 bases, and the junction held 8 bases outside the gene matches. The CDR3 loop spans 17 amino acids. This record comes from a study of cytomegalovirus exposure and HLA in healthy donors. The study's findings and limits: The study flagged some 170 TCR beta chains as cytomegalovirus-associated. It was reported that the classifier diagnosed cytomegalovirus status with high specificity and sensitivity in both the original and validation cohorts. The majority of TCR sequences were rare, yet some public TCRs appeared in many donors.

Donors were drawn from the approximately 130-subject validation cohort, separate from the approximately 700-subject first cohort. This TCR was recovered from a woman aged 25-40 years in good health and CMV-seronegative. The chain uses TRBV5-1 and TRBJ2-2; 8 positions agree with TRBD1. The sequenced material came from PBMCs. CDR3 sequence: CASSLEKTGAFTGELFF. The CDR3 DNA follows: TGCGCCAGCAGCTTGGAAAAGACAGGGGCCTTCACCGGGGAGCTGTTTTTT.